The clone carrying this TCR beta chain is termed medium-sized. Antigen specificity is unknown. Patients were all untreated before their thyroid surgery. This sample is part of a study of metastatic and nonmetastatic thyroid tumors. About the study: Repertoire comparison spanned blood and tumor or nodule tissue of malignant and benign thyroid patients. Study outcomes and limitations: Significantly greater TCR beta diversity was reportedly found in malignant thyroid tumors than in benign nodules (in blood and tumor).

The CDR3 extends over 13 amino acids. Per germline, CDR1 MNHNS and CDR2 SASEGT. Deletions cut 5 bases from V and 4 bases from J, with 9 bases between. TCRdb re-analyzed the PCR reads using MiXCR. The data hold around 34,000 clones, with approximately 16% observed a single time. Sample: blood. The V gene is TRBV6-1, the J gene TRBJ1-5; D ambiguous. The sequence was obtained from a female donor with papillary thyroid cancer or a benign thyroid nodule (not recorded which). Some clones in this sample may be carry-over from other donors' samples. The CDR3 region has the DNA TGTGCCAGCAGTTCCATGATTAATCAGCCCCAGCATTTT. Translated: CASSSMINQPQHF.